This T cell receptor (beta chain) was identified in a study of cytomegalovirus exposure and HLA in healthy donors. Findings and limits, study-wide: The study labeled about 160 TCR beta chains cytomegalovirus-associated. In a later analysis, parvovirus B19, influenza, CMV and Epstein-Barr virus appeared linked to several top co-occurrence clusters.

There are a few counts of this clone. The antigen remains unidentified. The CDR3 has 11 amino acids. Germline CDR1 is LNHDA and CDR2 is SQIVND (reference sequence). Deletions cut 5 bases from V and 7 bases from J, with 8 bases between. It was with 60 Vbeta and 13 Jbeta primers that the PCR ran. Assay used: immunoSEQ multiplex PCR; TCRdb lists only in-frame clones, some missing. This sample has 120,000 or so clones, with 80% found just once. The J gene is TRBJ1-1, the V gene TRBV19; D remains ambiguous. The sequenced sample was PBMCs. The sequence was collected from a young man in good health and CMV-seronegative. CDR3 nucleotide sequence: TGTGCCAGTAGTGGCCGGGGTGAAGCTTTCTTT. Protein product: CASSGRGEAFF.